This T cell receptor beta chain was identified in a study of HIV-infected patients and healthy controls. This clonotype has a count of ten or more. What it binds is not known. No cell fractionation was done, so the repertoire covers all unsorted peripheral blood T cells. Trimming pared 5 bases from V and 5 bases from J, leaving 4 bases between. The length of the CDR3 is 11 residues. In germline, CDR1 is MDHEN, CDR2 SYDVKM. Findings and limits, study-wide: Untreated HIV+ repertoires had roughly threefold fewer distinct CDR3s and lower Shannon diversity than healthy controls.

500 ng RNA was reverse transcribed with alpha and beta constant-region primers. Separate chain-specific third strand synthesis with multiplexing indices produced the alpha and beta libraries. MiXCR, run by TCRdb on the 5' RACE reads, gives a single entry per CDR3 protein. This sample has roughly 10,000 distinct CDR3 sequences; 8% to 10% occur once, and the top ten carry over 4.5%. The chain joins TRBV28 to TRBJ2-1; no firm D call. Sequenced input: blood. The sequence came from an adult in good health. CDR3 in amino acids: CASSENNEQFF. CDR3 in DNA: TGTGCCAGCAGTGAAAACAATGAGCAGTTCTTC.